Given below is one TCR beta chain in context. The antigen is undetermined. This entry comes from a study of cytomegalovirus exposure and HLA in healthy donors. Looking at the study overall: Among 150 million to 200 million T cells, an earlier analysis found about 110 million unique TCR beta sequences. Of the donors genotyped, several hundred in all, about 76% fell in the Caucasian-associated ancestry cluster.

Study-level findings and limits: In all likelihood, a cluster of highly shared sequence variants was a sequencing artifact. Researchers counted approximately 160 TCR beta chains as cytomegalovirus-associated.

PCR primers comprised 60 Vbeta and 13 Jbeta primers. TCRdb's table, derived via immunoSEQ multiplex PCR, lists solely in-frame clones and lacks some. The sample lists more than 95,000 clones; 70% to 80% were seen once. The CDR3 length is 15 residues. Per germline, CDR1 WNHNN and CDR2 SYGVQD (reference sequence). V dropped 6 bases and J dropped 3 bases, with 14 bases sitting between them. The chain recombines TRBV10-1 with TRBJ1-4; D remains ambiguous. This receptor was identified in a woman younger than 30 in good health and CMV-seronegative. The sequencing sample was made of PBMCs. This chain's CDR3 is CASSNGIGPNEKLFF. CDR3 DNA sequence: TGCGCCAGCAGCAACGGGATTGGTCCTAATGAAAAACTGTTTTTT.